This entry lists 26 T cell receptor beta chains sequenced from one sample in a study of cytomegalovirus exposure and HLA in healthy donors. This PCR relied on a set of 60 Vbeta primers and 13 Jbeta primers. The table came from immunoSEQ multiplex PCR; TCRdb's copy has only in-frame clones and leaves some out. Here the sample table reports roughly 190,000 clones. Sequencing was done on a sample of PBMCs. The receptors come from a man aged 30 to 39 in good health and CMV-seronegative.

The chain couples TRBV6-5 to TRBJ2-7; the match to TRBD1 covers 8 bases. V lost 6 bases to trimming and J lost 5 bases; unmatched junction nucleotides: 12. Germline CDR1 is MNHEY and CDR2 is SVGAGI. The CDR3 runs to 15 residues. CDR3 DNA: TGTGCCAGCAGCCCCTGGCAGGGGGCAGAGGACGAGCAGTACTTC. Encoded protein: CASSPWQGAEDEQYF.

CDR3 bases: TGCGCCTGTCGGTCTTTGGGGGCTAGCCGGGAGACCCAGTACTTC. Translation: CACRSLGASRETQYF. This chain uses TRBV10-2 with TRBJ2-5; perhaps TRBD1 as D (6 bases). Germline lookup yields CDR1 WSHSY and CDR2 SAAADI. Trimming cost V 11 bases and J 5 bases, with 24 bases left between them. The CDR3 is made up of 15 amino acids.

The genes are TRBV10-3 and TRBJ2-5; 10 nucleotides match TRBD1. Trimming removed 4 bases from V and 5 bases from J; junction bases left unmatched: 4. CDR1 and CDR2 (germline): ENHRY, SYGVKD. The CDR3 has 14 residues. Here the CDR3 reads CAISGQGALETQYF. For the CDR3, the DNA is TGTGCCATCAGTGGACAGGGGGCGCTGGAGACCCAGTACTTC.

The chain links TRBV30 to TRBJ2-5; D perhaps matches TRBD1 (6 bases). The J call may not be correct, given that the DNA end is closer to TRBJ2-7. Germline V lookup: CDR1 GTSNPN, CDR2 SVGIG (reference sequence). The CDR3 loop spans 14 amino acids. The CDR3 DNA reads TGTGCCTGGAGTCAGGGGTTGTTCTCCTACGAGCAGTACTTC. Protein: CAWSQGLFSYEQYF.

The chain uses TRBV6-5 and TRBJ1-4, with a tentative D call TRBD1 (6 bases). Germline V gene lookup returns CDR1 MNHEY and CDR2 SVGAGI. This CDR3 spans 15 amino acids. V shed 2 bases and J shed 5 bases, with 12 bases lying between them. The CDR3 protein is CASSYGGQTNEKLFF. Written as DNA, the CDR3 is TGTGCCAGCAGTTACGGGGGCCAGACAAATGAAAAACTGTTTTTT.

The chain uses TRBV4-2 and TRBJ2-1, with D perhaps matching TRBD2 (6 bases). Per germline, CDR1 LGHNA and CDR2 YNFKEQ. There are 13 residues in the CDR3. With 7 bases removed from V and 15 bases from J, the gap between germline ends came to 22 bases. CDR3 in amino acids: CASTPNLGGGTFF. CDR3 nucleotides: TGTGCCAGCACCCCTAACCTTGGGGGAGGTACGTTCTTC.

This rearrangement joins TRBV6-5 to TRBJ2-7; D may be TRBD2 (6 bases). The germline gives CDR1 MNHEY, CDR2 SVGAGI. This CDR3 region has 13 residues. V lost 2 bases and J lost 6, with 11 bases in between. The CDR3 protein is CASSYGTQGEQYF. DNA for the CDR3: TGTGCCAGCAGTTACGGGACTCAGGGCGAGCAGTACTTC.

The chain has TRBV5-5 and TRBJ2-5; 11 bases match TRBD2. Germline V gives CDR1 SGHKS, CDR2 YYEKEE (reference sequence). The CDR3 totals 18 residues. V shed 2 bases and J 4 bases; nucleotides not matched to a gene: 13. The CDR3 loop reads CASSFETSGVLGRETQYF. CDR3 DNA sequence: TGTGCCAGCAGCTTTGAGACTAGCGGGGTTTTGGGTCGAGAGACCCAGTACTTC.

The chain joins TRBV30 to TRBJ2-6; D unresolved. The CDR3 is 15 amino acids. The V and J ends lost 0 bases and 0 bases respectively, with 6 bases between them. The germline CDR1 and CDR2 sequences are GTSNPN and SVGIG (reference sequence). CDR3: CAWSVQRSGANVLTF. In DNA form, the CDR3 reads TGTGCCTGGAGTGTCCAGCGCTCTGGGGCCAACGTCCTGACTTTC.

The rearrangement joins TRBV27 to TRBJ2-7; 8 bases fit TRBD1. The CDR3 length is 16 residues. V lost 5 bases to trimming and J lost 4 bases; unmatched junction nucleotides: 13. Per the germline V gene, CDR1 is MNHEY and CDR2 is SMNVEV (reference sequence). This chain's CDR3 is CASSPPRQGHKYEQYF. CDR3 coding DNA: TGTGCCAGCAGTCCCCCCCGACAGGGGCATAAGTACGAGCAGTACTTC.

V usage is TRBV5-1 and J usage is TRBJ2-3; unclear D gene. The CDR3 has 14 amino acids. CDR1 is SGHRS, CDR2 YFSETQ, per germline. Trimming removed 6 bases from V and 2 bases from J, with 13 bases in between. CDR3 residues: CASTPPGSTDTQYF. The CDR3 nucleotides are TGCGCCAGCACTCCTCCGGGTTCCACAGATACGCAGTATTTT.

The chain is built from TRBV10-1 and TRBJ2-3; D gene uncertain. Germline V gene sequence: CDR1 WNHNN, CDR2 SYGVQD (reference sequence). V gave up 9 bases and J gave up 2 bases, with 3 bases separating them. The CDR3 covers 10 residues. CDR3 DNA sequence: TGCGCCAGATACACAGATACGCAGTATTTT. Its translation is CARYTDTQYF.

The chain carries TRBV5-1 and TRBJ2-3, with 9 positions matching TRBD1. Germline V CDR1 and CDR2: SGHRS, YFSETQ. V gave up 2 bases and J gave up 4 bases; unmatched junction bases: 5. This CDR3 is built from 15 residues. The CDR3 nucleotides are TGCGCCAGCAGCTTAGGGGACAGGGACGCAGATACGCAGTATTTT. This translates into CASSLGDRDADTQYF.

The chain carries TRBV29-1 and TRBJ2-7; 12 positions match TRBD1. The CDR3 contains 13 residues. V lost 4 bases and J lost 6; bases outside the gene matches: 4. The germline CDR1 and CDR2 sequences are SQVTM and ANQGSEA. CDR3 loop: CSVVGTGGSEQYF. CDR3 DNA sequence: TGCAGCGTTGTAGGGACAGGGGGCAGCGAGCAGTACTTC.

The chain is built from TRBV29-1 and TRBJ2-7; the D gene is possibly TRBD1 (6 bases). The CDR3 covers 11 residues. In germline, CDR1 is SQVTM, CDR2 ANQGSEA. Trimming took off 6 bases at V and 5 bases at J, with 11 bases between the two ends. The CDR3 spells CSVTDSHEQYF. The CDR3 DNA reads TGCAGCGTCACGGACAGTCACGAGCAGTACTTC.

The chain joins TRBV30 to TRBJ2-3; weak D call: TRBD1 (5 bases). The V gene's germline CDR1 is GTSNPN and CDR2 SVGIG (reference sequence). The CDR3 sequence is 14 residues long. V shed 5 bases and J shed 3 bases, with 15 bases lying between them. The CDR3 reads CAWAGNFRTDTQYF. CDR3 nucleotides: TGTGCCTGGGCAGGGAATTTTAGGACAGATACGCAGTATTTT.

This chain connects TRBV21-1 to TRBJ1-5. TRBV21-1 is given as a pseudogene. This CDR3 is 14 amino acids long. The CDR3 loop reads CASSPPSTNQPQHF. CDR3 sequence (DNA): TGTGCCAGCAGCCCCCCGAGCACCAATCAGCCCCAGCATTTT.

The J gene is TRBJ1-2, the V gene TRBV13, with D perhaps TRBD1 (5 bases). Trimming took 5 bases from V and 4 from J, leaving 14 bases between them. The CDR3 has 14 amino acids. Germline lookup yields CDR1 PRHDT and CDR2 FYEKMQ (reference sequence). CDR3 loop: CASSLSGVPYGYTF. The CDR3 nucleotides read TGTGCCAGCAGCCTCTCGGGGGTCCCCTATGGCTACACCTTC.

This rearrangement joins TRBV6-6 to TRBJ1-3; 11 bases fit TRBD1. Per the germline V gene, CDR1 is MNHNY and CDR2 is SVGAGI (reference sequence). Trimming at V came to 6 bases and at J to 6 bases, leaving 10 bases not matched to a gene. The CDR3 is made up of 16 amino acids. The CDR3 region has the DNA TGTGCCAGCAGAGACACGGGACAGGGGGGCGTAAACACCATATATTTT. It specifies CASRDTGQGGVNTIYF.

The chain joins TRBV5-1 to TRBJ2-7, with TRBD1 identical over 10 bases. Germline V gives CDR1 SGHRS, CDR2 YFSETQ. V gave up 1 base and J gave up 3 bases; unmatched junction bases: 13. The CDR3 is 18 amino acids. Here the CDR3 DNA reads TGCGCCAGCAGCTTGACTAGGAGCCGGGACAGGGGCTACTACGAGCAGTACTTC. Translated, it gives CASSLTRSRDRGYYEQYF.

This chain uses TRBV19 with TRBJ2-7; TRBD1 matches at 7 bases. There are 14 residues in the CDR3. V lost 3 bases, J lost 1 base, and 3 bases stayed unmatched. Germline values: CDR1 LNHDA, CDR2 SQIVND (reference sequence). CDR3 sequence reads: CASSIQTGSYEQYF. In DNA, the CDR3 is TGTGCCAGTAGTATCCAGACAGGGTCCTACGAGCAGTACTTC.

The DNA for the CDR3 is TGTGCCAGCAGTTTTCAGGGGGCGCGGGGCTACACCTTC. This sequence encodes CASSFQGARGYTF. This rearrangement joins TRBV25-1 to TRBJ1-2, with TRBD1 matching over 8 bases. CDR3 length: 13 residues. V lost 5 bases to trimming and J lost 8 bases; unmatched junction nucleotides: 7. The germline V gene has CDR1 MGHDK and CDR2 SYGVNS.

In DNA form, the CDR3 reads TGCAGCGTGGAGAGGACAGCCACTGAAGCTTTCTTT. As protein: CSVERTATEAFF. The chain couples TRBV29-1 to TRBJ1-1, with a tentative D call TRBD1 (6 bases). CDR1 and CDR2 from the germline V gene are SQVTM and ANQGSEA. The CDR3 covers 12 residues. Trimming pared 6 bases from V and 4 bases from J, leaving 12 bases between.

The chain joins TRBV30 to TRBJ2-3, with 9 bases fitting TRBD2. Germline V gives CDR1 GTSNPN, CDR2 SVGIG (reference sequence). V shed 2 bases, J shed 0 bases, and the junction held 6 bases outside the gene matches. The CDR3 consists of 16 residues. CDR3 coding DNA: TGTGCCTGGAGTCTCACTAGCGGGTCTAGCACAGATACGCAGTATTTT. Its translation is CAWSLTSGSSTDTQYF. Full variable domain (rest looked up from reference TRBV30 and TRBJ2-3): SQTIHQWPATLVQPVGSPLSLECTVEGTSNPNLYWYRQAAGRGLQLLFYSVGIGQISSEVPQNLSASRPQDRQFILSSKKLLLSDSGFYLCAWSLTSGSSTDTQYFGPGTRLTVL.

The J gene is TRBJ1-1, the V gene TRBV6-1; perhaps TRBD1 as D (5 bases). The ends were cut back, 3 bases at V and 1 base at J, with 15 bases in the middle. The germline gives CDR1 MNHNS, CDR2 SASEGT. The CDR3 is 16 residues long. CDR3 protein: CASSDPPGLRNTEAFF. The CDR3 DNA sequence: TGTGCCAGCAGTGATCCCCCGGGACTCCGGAACACTGAAGCTTTCTTT.

This rearrangement joins TRBV28 to TRBJ1-5, with 8 bases matching TRBD1. Trimming removed 6 bases from V and 3 bases from J; junction bases left unmatched: 7. This CDR3 contains 15 residues. Germline V gives CDR1 MDHEN, CDR2 SYDVKM. The CDR3 is CASRRPGQVNQPQHF. The CDR3 DNA sequence: TGTGCCAGCAGGCGGCCGGGACAGGTCAATCAGCCCCAGCATTTT.